This is a list of T cell receptor beta chains from one sample in a study of cytomegalovirus exposure and HLA in healthy donors. The method was immunoSEQ multiplex PCR; TCRdb's version includes in-frame clones alone and lacks a portion of them. The sample shows some 170,000 clones, approximately 87% of them seen only once. Sequenced sample: PBMCs. These receptors were obtained from a woman between 25 and 40 years old in good health and CMV-seronegative. Both conserved end residues are part of each CDR3. The D gene is left open where the match is weak. The listing skips clone size in some rows; elsewhere it reads once, few, many or a size class.

v_call	clone_size	j_call	d_call	cdr3_nt	cdr3_aa
TRBV5-1	-	TRBJ2-5	-	TGCGCCAGCAGCTTAGGATACAGGAGCCAAGAGACCCAGTACTTC	CASSLGYRSQETQYF
TRBV5-1	few	TRBJ2-5	TRBD2	TGCGCCAGCAGCTCGGCTAGCGGGCGGGAGACCCAGTACTTC	CASSSASGRETQYF
TRBV27	-	TRBJ2-5	-	TGTGCCAGCAGTTTATTTAGGGCTAGCATTGAGACCCAGTACTTC	CASSLFRASIETQYF
TRBV4-1	-	TRBJ2-7	-	TGCGCCAGCAGCCAAGTGAAAGGGTCCGGGGACATAGCCTACGAGCAGTACTTC	CASSQVKGSGDIAYEQYF
TRBV9	-	TRBJ1-1	TRBD1	TGTGCCAGCAGCGTCCTCGGACAGGGAGGGACTGAAGCTTTCTTT	CASSVLGQGGTEAFF
TRBV11-2	-	TRBJ2-2	-	TGTGCCAGCAGCTTAGCCCTAGGATCGACCGGGGAGCTGTTTTTT	CASSLALGSTGELFF
TRBV27	-	TRBJ2-2	-	TGTGCCAGCAGTTTCAGGGCGAACACCGGGGAGCTGTTTTTT	CASSFRANTGELFF
TRBV27	-	TRBJ2-7	TRBD1	TGTGCCAGCAGTAAACTGGGACAGGGGGGCTACGAGCAGTACTTC	CASSKLGQGGYEQYF
TRBV7-2	-	TRBJ2-7	TRBD2	TGTGCCAGCAGCCTCGCCGCTCTAGCGGGCCCCTACGAGCAGTACTTC	CASSLAALAGPYEQYF
TRBV27	-	TRBJ1-5	TRBD1	TGTGCCAGCAGTTTAGCAGGGGGGAATCAGCCCCAGCATTTT	CASSLAGGNQPQHF
TRBV19	-	TRBJ1-2	TRBD1	TGTGCCAGCGAAAACCTGAGGGACAGGACGATCTATGGCTACACCTTC	CASENLRDRTIYGYTF
TRBV7-9	-	TRBJ1-5	TRBD1	TGTGCCAGCAGCCCCGACAGGGACAATCAGCCCCAGCATTTT	CASSPDRDNQPQHF
TRBV4-1	-	TRBJ1-3	-	TGCGCCAGCTCCGGGGGGAGGACTGGAAACACCATATATTTT	CASSGGRTGNTIYF